This passage covers 25 T cell receptor beta chains from one sample sequenced in a study of shared clonotypes between healthy human individuals. The data were produced by immunoSEQ multiplex PCR, yet TCRdb's version contains in-frame clones alone and is incomplete. Of hundreds of thousands of clones in the sample, more than 75% were seen once. The sequencing sample was made of PBMCs. Source of these receptors: a woman aged 40-49 years in good health. Some clones in this sample may be carry-over from other donors' samples.

This clone was seen more than once but under ten times. This chain uses TRBV7-2 with TRBJ1-3, with 9 bases matching TRBD1. Germline V gene data show CDR1 as SGHTA and CDR2 as FQGNSA. The length of the CDR3 is 16 residues. The junction had 4 bases not matched to a gene; V was cut back by 1 base and J by 3 bases. DNA for the CDR3: TGTGCCAGCAGCTTAGTACAGGGGGCTTTTGGAAACACCATATATTTT. Its protein is CASSLVQGAFGNTIYF.

J is TRBJ2-3 and V is TRBV5-1, with D possibly being TRBD2 (5 bases). CDR3 size: 14 residues. Germline V gene sequence: CDR1 SGHRS, CDR2 YFSETQ. V gave up 0 bases and J gave up 10 bases, with 15 bases separating them. This CDR3 is CASSLDGLEGSQYF. The CDR3 DNA sequence: TGCGCCAGCAGCTTGGACGGGCTCGAGGGATCGCAGTATTTT.

In DNA form, the CDR3 reads TGTGCCAGTAATTCGGCGTCTAGCACAGATACGCAGTATTTT. Translated: CASNSASSTDTQYF. This chain joins TRBV19 and TRBJ2-3; D ambiguous. Per germline, CDR1 LNHDA and CDR2 SQIVND (reference sequence). The CDR3 extends over 14 amino acids. V lost 7 bases and J lost 0, with 11 bases in between. Combining the CDR3 with reference TRBV19 and TRBJ2-3 gives the whole variable domain DGGITQSPKYLFRKEGQNVTLSCEQNLNHDAMYWYRQDPGQGLRLIYYSQIVNDFQKGDIAEGYSVSREKKESFPLTVTSAQKNPTAFYLCASNSASSTDTQYFGPGTRLTVL.

The chain employs TRBV7-2 and TRBJ2-2, with 10 bases fitting TRBD2. Trimming cost V 2 bases and J 7 bases; bases outside gene matches: 4. The CDR3 runs to 15 residues. Germline loops: CDR1 SGHTA, CDR2 FQGNSA. CDR3 sequence: CASSLLAGAIGELFF. CDR3 coding DNA: TGTGCCAGCAGCTTACTAGCGGGAGCGATCGGGGAGCTGTTTTTT.

This chain connects TRBV4-1 to TRBJ1-5; D call uncertain. CDR1 and CDR2 (germline): MGHRA, YSYEKL. Trimming shortened V by 4 bases and J by 0 bases, and 13 bases separated the two germline ends. The CDR3 runs to 16 residues. DNA for the CDR3: TGCGCCAGCAGCCGAACCCTTTTATATAGCAATCAGCCCCAGCATTTT. Translation gives CASSRTLLYSNQPQHF.

V usage is TRBV19 and J usage is TRBJ2-7; 9 nucleotides match TRBD1. CDR3 size: 15 residues. V shed 5 bases, J shed 6 bases, and the junction held 11 bases outside the gene matches. Germline V lookup: CDR1 LNHDA, CDR2 SQIVND (reference sequence). The CDR3 protein is CASSEWSGQGGEQYF. The CDR3, as DNA: TGTGCCAGTAGTGAGTGGTCGGGACAGGGAGGCGAGCAGTACTTC.

This sequence joins TRBV7-9 and TRBJ2-1; the match to TRBD2 covers 8 bases. The CDR3 covers 17 residues. The ends lost 1 base at V and 0 bases at J; junction bases unmatched: 5. The V gene's germline CDR1 is SEHNR and CDR2 FQNEAQ (reference sequence). CDR3 DNA: TGTGCCAGCAGCTTAGGGGTAGCGGGATACTCCTACAATGAGCAGTTCTTC. Translated, it gives CASSLGVAGYSYNEQFF. The whole variable domain, filled in from reference TRBV7-9 and TRBJ2-1, reads DTGVSQNPRHKITKRGQNVTFRCDPISEHNRLYWYRQTLGQGPEFLTYFQNEAQLEKSRLLSDRFSAERPKGSFSTLEIQRTEQGDSAMYLCASSLGVAGYSYNEQFFGPGTRLTVL.

This clone occurred many times. The J gene is TRBJ2-2, the V gene TRBV30; tentatively, D is TRBD1 (5 bases). Germline-derived CDR1 and CDR2 are GTSNPN and SVGIG (reference sequence). The V gene lost 0 bases and the J gene lost 7 bases, with 9 bases spanning the gap. The CDR3 has 13 residues. In DNA form, the CDR3 reads TGTGCCTGGAGTGTCAGGGTACACGGGGAGCTGTTTTTT. Residues: CAWSVRVHGELFF.

The DNA for the CDR3 is TGTGCCAGCAGTATCTTGGCTAGTGACGATGAGCAGTTCTTC. It specifies CASSILASDDEQFF. V is TRBV4-2 and J is TRBJ2-1; unclear D gene. V lost 6 bases and J lost 8, with 17 bases in between. This CDR3 comprises 14 residues. Per germline, CDR1 LGHNA and CDR2 YNFKEQ.

The chain carries TRBV19 and TRBJ2-7; D possibly corresponds to TRBD2 (5 bases). CDR1 and CDR2 from the germline V gene are LNHDA and SQIVND (reference sequence). There are 17 residues in the CDR3. V gave up 2 bases and J gave up 4 bases, with 21 bases separating them. The CDR3 here is CASSIRWRSERLYEQYF. The DNA for the CDR3 is TGTGCCAGTAGTATAAGGTGGAGGAGCGAGAGGTTATACGAGCAGTACTTC.

The rearrangement joins TRBV30 to TRBJ1-2; tentative D call: TRBD1 (5 bases). This CDR3 region has 12 residues. The germline CDR1 and CDR2 sequences are GTSNPN and SVGIG (reference sequence). With 1 base removed from V and 2 bases from J, the gap between germline ends came to 5 bases. The CDR3 is CAWSAGNYGYTF. CDR3 DNA sequence: TGTGCCTGGAGTGCAGGGAACTATGGCTACACCTTC.

The V call is TRBV4-2, the J call TRBJ2-1; D is possibly TRBD1 (7 bases). The germline V gene encodes CDR1 LGHNA and CDR2 YNFKEQ. The CDR3 extends over 17 amino acids. V lost 0 bases to trimming and J lost 0 bases, with 12 bases between them. This chain's CDR3 is CASSQDPGDSSYNEQFF. The CDR3 DNA reads as TGTGCCAGCAGCCAAGATCCGGGGGACAGCTCCTACAATGAGCAGTTCTTC.

The gene calls are TRBV28 and TRBJ2-3; TRBD2 might be the D (7 bases). The CDR3 loop spans 16 amino acids. Germline-derived CDR1 and CDR2 are MDHEN and SYDVKM. Trimming pared 5 bases from V and 2 bases from J, leaving 17 bases between. The CDR3 bases are TGTGCCAGCAGTCGGGGGCTAGCGGTAAACACAGATACGCAGTATTTT. Its translation: CASSRGLAVNTDTQYF.

V gene TRBV5-1 combines with J gene TRBJ2-1; 9 bases are a match to TRBD1. The V gene end was trimmed by 4 bases and the J gene end by 15 bases; junction bases not matched to a gene: 17. The CDR3 contains 15 residues. Germline lookup yields CDR1 SGHRS and CDR2 YFSETQ. The CDR3 spells CASSQTGTGITLWFF. In nucleotides, the CDR3 is TGCGCCAGCAGCCAAACCGGGACAGGGATAACCTTGTGGTTCTTC.

This clone is medium-sized by share. This same CDR3 is encoded by further DNA sequences in the sample. This chain joins TRBV30 and TRBJ2-5; weak D call: TRBD1 (5 bases). The V end lost 3 bases, the J end lost 0 bases, and 11 bases lay between the germline ends. CDR3 length equals 14 residues. Germline V gene lookup returns CDR1 GTSNPN and CDR2 SVGIG (reference sequence). The CDR3 region is CAWSRQIYQETQYF. DNA for the CDR3: TGTGCCTGGAGCCGACAGATCTACCAAGAGACCCAGTACTTC.

The chain carries TRBV18 and TRBJ1-4; maybe TRBD1 (5 bases). The germline V and J ends were trimmed by 3 bases and 4 bases, with 12 bases remaining between them. CDR3 length: 15 residues. Germline loops: CDR1 KGHSH, CDR2 LQKENI. DNA of the CDR3: TGTGCCAGCTCACCGGGTCAGGGATATAATGAAAAACTGTTTTTT. Translated, it gives CASSPGQGYNEKLFF.

The chain links TRBV6-5 to TRBJ2-3; D may be TRBD1 or TRBD2 (6 bases each). Trimming stripped 11 bases from V and 3 bases from J, with 18 bases between. CDR3 length: 14 amino acids. CDR1 MNHEY and CDR2 SVGAGI come from the germline V gene. The DNA for the CDR3 is TGTGCCGCAGCCCTCGGGGGCAGAACAGATACGCAGTATTTT. This translates into CAAALGGRTDTQYF.

The chain couples TRBV27 to TRBJ2-4; 10 bases line up with TRBD2. V trimming: 2 bases; J trimming: 4 bases; junction bases outside the gene matches: 5. The germline V gene encodes CDR1 MNHEY and CDR2 SMNVEV (reference sequence). The CDR3 has 16 amino acids. The CDR3 DNA is TGTGCCAGCAGTTTAGGGCTAGCGGGAGCAAAAAACATTCAGTACTTC. As protein: CASSLGLAGAKNIQYF.

The chain carries TRBV25-1 and TRBJ2-7; 12 nucleotides match TRBD1. Germline lookup yields CDR1 MGHDK and CDR2 SYGVNS. J gave up 6 bases and V 6 bases, and 6 bases lay outside the gene matches. This CDR3 comprises 14 residues. In DNA form, the CDR3 reads TGTGCCAGCAGGCCGGGACAGGGGGCTGTCGAGCAGTACTTC. Protein product: CASRPGQGAVEQYF.

The CDR3 nucleotides are TGTGCCAGCAGTCCAACAGGGGGCCAGGGGTACAATGAGCAGTTCTTC. Translated: CASSPTGGQGYNEQFF. The rearrangement uses TRBV27 and TRBJ2-1, with 9 bases identical to TRBD1. Germline loops: CDR1 MNHEY, CDR2 SMNVEV (reference sequence). The length of the CDR3 is 16 residues. With V trimmed by 5 bases and J by 4 bases, 9 bases remained unmatched.

This chain links TRBV27 with TRBJ2-7, with D tentatively TRBD2 (5 bases). The V end was cut by 5 bases, the J end by 0 bases, with 11 bases between. Germline CDR1 MNHEY, CDR2 SMNVEV (reference sequence). There are 14 residues in the CDR3. The CDR3 bases are TGTGCCAGCAGTCCCGGACGGGGCTCCTACGAGCAGTACTTC. It is translated as CASSPGRGSYEQYF.

Written as DNA, the CDR3 is TGTGCCAGCAGCTTAGACAGGACAGGGATGAGCTCTGGAAACACCATATATTTT. Translated: CASSLDRTGMSSGNTIYF. The chain links TRBV7-8 to TRBJ1-3; TRBD1 matches at 8 bases. This CDR3 region has 18 residues. In germline, CDR1 is SGHVS, CDR2 FQNEAQ. The V segment lost 1 base and the J segment 0 bases; nucleotides outside the gene matches: 8.

The chain employs TRBV6-5 and TRBJ2-7; TRBD1 aligns across 8 bases. The V and J ends lost 2 bases and 4 bases, in that order; junction bases with no gene match: 4. Germline assignment: CDR1 MNHEY and CDR2 SVGAGI. This CDR3 contains 14 residues. The CDR3 DNA follows: TGTGCCAGCAGTTACCGTCGACAGGGGTACGAGCAGTACTTC. Translation gives CASSYRRQGYEQYF.

The rearrangement joins TRBV5-4 to TRBJ2-2; no clear D. The CDR3 length is 14 residues. Trimming removed 0 bases at V and 9 bases at J, with 12 bases between. CDR1 is SGHNT and CDR2 is YYREEE in the germline V gene (reference sequence). CDR3 DNA: TGTGCCAGCAGCTTGGGGGAATACCGCCGGGAGCTGTTTTTT. Encoded protein: CASSLGEYRRELFF.

This clone came up a few times. This rearrangement joins TRBV11-1 to TRBJ1-3; D gene unclear. Trimming stripped 4 bases from V and 0 bases from J, with 10 bases between. This CDR3 has 15 amino acids. CDR1 and CDR2 (germline): SGHAT, FQDESV (reference sequence). The CDR3 DNA is TGTGCCAGCAGCTCCTCCCGGGACTCTGGAAACACCATATATTTT. Amino acid sequence: CASSSSRDSGNTIYF. Using reference TRBV11-1 and TRBJ1-3 for the parts outside the CDR3, the full variable domain is EAEVAQSPRYKITEKSQAVAFWCDPISGHATLYWYRQILGQGPELLVQFQDESVVDDSQLPKDRFSAERLKGVDSTLKIQPAELGDSAMYLCASSSSRDSGNTIYFGEGSWLTVV.